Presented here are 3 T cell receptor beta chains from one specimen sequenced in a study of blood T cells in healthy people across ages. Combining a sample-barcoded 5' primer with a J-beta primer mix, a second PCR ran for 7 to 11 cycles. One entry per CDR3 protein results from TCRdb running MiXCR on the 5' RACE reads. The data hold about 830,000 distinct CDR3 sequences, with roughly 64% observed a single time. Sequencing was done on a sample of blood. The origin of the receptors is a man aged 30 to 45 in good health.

The chain's CDR3 is CASRSGQGSYEQYF. The CDR3 bases are TGCGCCAGCAGGAGCGGCCAGGGCTCCTACGAGCAGTACTTC. This chain links TRBV5-1 with TRBJ2-7; either TRBD1 or TRBD2 may supply D (5 bases each). V was cut by 5 bases and J by 0 bases, with 12 bases left in between. Germline V gene data show CDR1 as SGHRS and CDR2 as YFSETQ. The CDR3 has 14 amino acids.

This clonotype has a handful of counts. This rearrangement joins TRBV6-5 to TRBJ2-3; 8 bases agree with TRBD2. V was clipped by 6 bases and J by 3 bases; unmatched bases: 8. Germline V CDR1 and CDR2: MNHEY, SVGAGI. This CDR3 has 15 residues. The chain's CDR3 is CASRLAGLLTDTQYF. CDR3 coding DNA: TGTGCCAGCAGGCTAGCGGGCCTCCTGACAGATACGCAGTATTTT.

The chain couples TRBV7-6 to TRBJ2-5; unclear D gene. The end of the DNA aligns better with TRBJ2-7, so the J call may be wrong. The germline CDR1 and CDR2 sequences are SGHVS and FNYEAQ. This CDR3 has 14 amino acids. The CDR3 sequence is CASSLRPVVYEQYF. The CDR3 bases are TGTGCCAGCAGCCTCCGCCCGGTTGTCTACGAGCAGTACTTC.